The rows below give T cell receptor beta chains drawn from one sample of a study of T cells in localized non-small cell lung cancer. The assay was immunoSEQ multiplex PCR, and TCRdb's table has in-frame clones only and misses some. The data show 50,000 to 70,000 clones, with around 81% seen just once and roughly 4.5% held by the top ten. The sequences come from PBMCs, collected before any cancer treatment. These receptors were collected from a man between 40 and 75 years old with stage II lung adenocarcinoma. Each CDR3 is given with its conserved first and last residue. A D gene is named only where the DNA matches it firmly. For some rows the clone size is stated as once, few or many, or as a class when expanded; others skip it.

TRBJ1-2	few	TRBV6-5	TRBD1	TGTGCCAGCAGTCGGGACAGGGGTTATGGCTACACCTTC	CASSRDRGYGYTF
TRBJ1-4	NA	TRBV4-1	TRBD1	TGCGCCAGCAGCCCGTCGACAGGGCTACGTGAAAAACTGTTTTTT	CASSPSTGLREKLFF
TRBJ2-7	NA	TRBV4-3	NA	TGCGCCAGCAGCCAAGAAGCCGAGACCGGACACCGGTACTTC	CASSQEAETGHRYF
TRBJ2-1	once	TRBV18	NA	TGTGCCAGCTCACTCGGACAGTACAATGAGCAGTTCTTC	CASSLGQYNEQFF
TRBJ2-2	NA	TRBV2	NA	TGTGCCAGCAAGGACTCCGGGGAGCTGTTTTTT	CASKDSGELFF
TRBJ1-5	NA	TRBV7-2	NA	TGTGCCAGCAGCTCCCTGGACGGGAATCAGCCCCAGCATTTT	CASSSLDGNQPQHF
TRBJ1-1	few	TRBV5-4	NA	TGTGCCAGCAGCTTGGGACGATCAGTAACCGCTGAAGCTTTCTTT	CASSLGRSVTAEAFF
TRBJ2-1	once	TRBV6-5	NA	TGTGCCAGCAGTTACAGGGACCCCTACAATGAGCAGTTCTTC	CASSYRDPYNEQFF
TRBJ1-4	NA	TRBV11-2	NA	TGTGCCAGCAGCTTTTCAGGGATACATAATGAAAAACTGTTTTTT	CASSFSGIHNEKLFF
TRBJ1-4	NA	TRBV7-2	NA	TGTGCCAGCAGCTTAGCCCAGGGAGGTTATGAAAAACTGTTTTTT	CASSLAQGGYEKLFF
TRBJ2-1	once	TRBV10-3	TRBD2	TGTGCCATCAGTACTAGCGGGAGGGCTTTGAATGAGCAGTTCTTC	CAISTSGRALNEQFF
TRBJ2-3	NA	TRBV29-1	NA	TGCAGCGTTGCACCTCAGGGCACAGATACGCAGTATTTT	CSVAPQGTDTQYF
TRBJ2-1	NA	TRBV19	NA	TGTGCCAGTAGTAAAGGGAATGAGCAGTTCTTC	CASSKGNEQFF